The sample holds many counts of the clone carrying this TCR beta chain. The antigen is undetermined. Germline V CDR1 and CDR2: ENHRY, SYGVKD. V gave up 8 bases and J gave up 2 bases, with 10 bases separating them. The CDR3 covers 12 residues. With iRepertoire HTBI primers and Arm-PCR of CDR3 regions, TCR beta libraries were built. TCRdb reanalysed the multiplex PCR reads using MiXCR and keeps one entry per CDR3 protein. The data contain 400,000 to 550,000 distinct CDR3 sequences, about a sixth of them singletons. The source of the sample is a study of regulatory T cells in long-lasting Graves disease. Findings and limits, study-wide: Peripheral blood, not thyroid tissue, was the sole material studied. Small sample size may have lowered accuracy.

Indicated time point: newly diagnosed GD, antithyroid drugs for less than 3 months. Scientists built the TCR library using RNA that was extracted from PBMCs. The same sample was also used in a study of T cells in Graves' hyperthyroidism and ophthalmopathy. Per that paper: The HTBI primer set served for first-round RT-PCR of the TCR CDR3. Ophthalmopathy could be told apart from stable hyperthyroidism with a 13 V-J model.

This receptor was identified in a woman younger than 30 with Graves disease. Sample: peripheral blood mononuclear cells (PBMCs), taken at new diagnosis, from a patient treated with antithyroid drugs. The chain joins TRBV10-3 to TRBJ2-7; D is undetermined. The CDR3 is CAIRSPPYEQYF. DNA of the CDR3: TGTGCCATCCGTTCCCCGCCCTACGAGCAGTACTTC.